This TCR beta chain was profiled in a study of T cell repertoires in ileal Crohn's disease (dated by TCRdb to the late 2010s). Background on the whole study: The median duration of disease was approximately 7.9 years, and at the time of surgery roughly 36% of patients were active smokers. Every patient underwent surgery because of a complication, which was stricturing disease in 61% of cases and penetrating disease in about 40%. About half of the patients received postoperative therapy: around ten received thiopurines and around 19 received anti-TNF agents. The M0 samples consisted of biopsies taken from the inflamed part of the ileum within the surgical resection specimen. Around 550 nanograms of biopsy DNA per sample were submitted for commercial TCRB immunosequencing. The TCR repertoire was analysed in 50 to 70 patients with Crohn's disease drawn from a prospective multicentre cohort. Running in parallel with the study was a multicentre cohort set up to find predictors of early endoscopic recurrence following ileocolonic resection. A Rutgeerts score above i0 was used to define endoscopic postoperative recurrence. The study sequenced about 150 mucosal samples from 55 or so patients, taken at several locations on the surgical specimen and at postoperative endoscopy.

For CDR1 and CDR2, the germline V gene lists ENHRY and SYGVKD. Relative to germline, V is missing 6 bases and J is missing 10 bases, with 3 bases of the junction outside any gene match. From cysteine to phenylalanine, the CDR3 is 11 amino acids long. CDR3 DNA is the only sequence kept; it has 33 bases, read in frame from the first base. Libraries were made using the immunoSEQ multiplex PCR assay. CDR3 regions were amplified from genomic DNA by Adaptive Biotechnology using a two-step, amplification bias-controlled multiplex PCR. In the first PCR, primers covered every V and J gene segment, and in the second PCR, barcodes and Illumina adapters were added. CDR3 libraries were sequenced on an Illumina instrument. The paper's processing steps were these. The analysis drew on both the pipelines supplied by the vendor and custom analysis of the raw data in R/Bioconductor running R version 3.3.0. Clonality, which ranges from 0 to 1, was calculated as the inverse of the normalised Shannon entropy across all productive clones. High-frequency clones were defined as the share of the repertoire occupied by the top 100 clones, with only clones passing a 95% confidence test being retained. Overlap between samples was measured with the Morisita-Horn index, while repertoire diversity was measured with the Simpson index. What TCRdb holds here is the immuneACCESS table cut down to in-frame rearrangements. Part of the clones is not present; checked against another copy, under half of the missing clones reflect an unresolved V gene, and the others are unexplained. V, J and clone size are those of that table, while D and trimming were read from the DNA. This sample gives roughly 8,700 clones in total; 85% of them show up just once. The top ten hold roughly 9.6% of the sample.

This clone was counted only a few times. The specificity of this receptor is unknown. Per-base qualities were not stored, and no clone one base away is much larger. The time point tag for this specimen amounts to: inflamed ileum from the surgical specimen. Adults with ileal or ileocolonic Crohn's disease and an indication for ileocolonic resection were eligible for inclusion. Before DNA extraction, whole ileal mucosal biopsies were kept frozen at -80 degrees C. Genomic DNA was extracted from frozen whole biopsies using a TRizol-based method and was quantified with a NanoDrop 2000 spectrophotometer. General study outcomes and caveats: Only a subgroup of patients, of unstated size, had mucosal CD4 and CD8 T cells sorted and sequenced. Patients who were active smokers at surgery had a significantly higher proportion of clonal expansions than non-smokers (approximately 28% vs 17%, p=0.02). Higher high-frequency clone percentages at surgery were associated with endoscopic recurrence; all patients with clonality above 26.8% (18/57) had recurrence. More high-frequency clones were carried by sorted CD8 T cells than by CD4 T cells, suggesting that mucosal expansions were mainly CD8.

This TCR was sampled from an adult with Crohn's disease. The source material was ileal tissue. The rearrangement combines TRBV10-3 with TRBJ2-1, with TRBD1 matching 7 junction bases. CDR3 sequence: CAIRGTVEQFF. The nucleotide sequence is TGTGCCATCAGAGGGACAGTCGAGCAGTTCTTC.